This entry describes one T cell receptor (beta chain). Its antigen is still unknown. CDR1 is SNHLY, CDR2 FYNNEI, per germline. V lost 4 bases and J lost 0, with 7 bases in between. CDR3 size: 15 residues. The sample is drawn from a study of T cell responses to AZD1222 COVID-19 vaccine. Whole-study findings and limits: Only 5 or 6 individuals given AZD1222 were seropositive at baseline. The peak T cell response came first, and repertoires were sampled only after it. Recipients of two AZD1222 doses showed rising Spike-specific TCR breadth and depth. Donors in the cohort were predominantly white British and more often female, and clonal diversity was possibly underestimated.

The table came from immunoSEQ multiplex PCR; TCRdb's copy has only in-frame clones and leaves some out. Found here are 80,000 or so clones, 88% of them singletons; the top ten hold roughly 5%. This receptor was obtained from an adult in good health. Here the sequenced sample was peripheral blood, taken on day 0 of MenACWY control vaccination. The chain uses TRBV2 and TRBJ2-6; D remains unclear. CDR3 sequence: CASSGGSSGANVLTF. The CDR3 DNA sequence: TGTGCCAGCAGTGGCGGCTCCTCTGGGGCCAACGTCCTGACTTTC. Variable domain in full (rest from reference TRBV2 and TRBJ2-6): EPEVTQTPSHQVTQMGQEVILRCVPISNHLYFYWYRQILGQKVEFLVSFYNNEISEKSEIFDDQFSVERPDGSNFTLKIRSTKLEDSAMYFCASSGGSSGANVLTFGAGSRLTVL.